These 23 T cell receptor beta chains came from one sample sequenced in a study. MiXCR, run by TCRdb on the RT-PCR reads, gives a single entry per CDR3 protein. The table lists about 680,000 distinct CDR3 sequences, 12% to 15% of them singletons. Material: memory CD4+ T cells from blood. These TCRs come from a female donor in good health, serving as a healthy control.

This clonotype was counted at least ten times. The CDR3 loop is CASSFRDRGHQPQHF. In DNA, the CDR3 is TGTGCCAGCAGTTTCCGGGACAGAGGCCATCAGCCCCAGCATTTT. The rearrangement joins TRBV6-5 to TRBJ1-5; 7 bases fit TRBD1. There are 15 residues in the CDR3. CDR1 is MNHEY and CDR2 is SVGAGI in the germline V gene. J lost 5 bases, V lost 4 bases, and 8 bases had no gene match.

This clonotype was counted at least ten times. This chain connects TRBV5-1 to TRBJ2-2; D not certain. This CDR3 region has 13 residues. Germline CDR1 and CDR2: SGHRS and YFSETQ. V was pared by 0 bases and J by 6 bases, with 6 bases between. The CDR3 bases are TGCGCCAGCAGCTTGGCTCACTCCGGGGAGCTGTTTTTT. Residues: CASSLAHSGELFF.

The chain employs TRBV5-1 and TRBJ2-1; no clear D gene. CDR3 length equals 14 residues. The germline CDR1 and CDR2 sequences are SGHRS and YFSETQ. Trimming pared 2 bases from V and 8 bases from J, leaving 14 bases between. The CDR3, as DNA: TGCGCCAGCAGCTTAGGAACCCATGCGGATGAGCAGTTCTTC. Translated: CASSLGTHADEQFF.

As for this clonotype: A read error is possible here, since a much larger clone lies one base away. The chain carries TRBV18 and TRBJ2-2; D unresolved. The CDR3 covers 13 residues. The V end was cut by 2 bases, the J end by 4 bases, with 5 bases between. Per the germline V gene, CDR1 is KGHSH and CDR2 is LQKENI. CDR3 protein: CASSPTVTGELFF. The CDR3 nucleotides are TGTGCCAGCTCACCAACAGTCACCGGGGAGCTGTTTTTT.

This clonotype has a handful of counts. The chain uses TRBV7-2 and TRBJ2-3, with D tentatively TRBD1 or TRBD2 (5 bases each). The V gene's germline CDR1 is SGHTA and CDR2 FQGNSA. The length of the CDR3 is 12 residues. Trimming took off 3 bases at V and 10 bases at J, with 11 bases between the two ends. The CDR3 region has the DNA TGTGCCAGCAGCTTCAGGGAGATTCCGCAGTATTTT. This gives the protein CASSFREIPQYF.

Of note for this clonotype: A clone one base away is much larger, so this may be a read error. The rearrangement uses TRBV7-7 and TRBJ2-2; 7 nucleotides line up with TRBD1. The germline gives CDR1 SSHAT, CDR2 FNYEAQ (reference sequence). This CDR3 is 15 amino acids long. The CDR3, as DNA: TGTGCTAGCAGCTTAACAGGGGTGAACACCGGGAAGCTGTTTTTT. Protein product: CASSLTGVNTGKLFF.

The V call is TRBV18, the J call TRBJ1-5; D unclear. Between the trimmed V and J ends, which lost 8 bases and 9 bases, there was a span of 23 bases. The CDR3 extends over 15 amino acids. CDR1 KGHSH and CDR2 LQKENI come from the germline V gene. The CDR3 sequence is CASPIENRVGGPQHF. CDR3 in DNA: TGTGCCAGCCCAATCGAAAACCGGGTAGGAGGGCCCCAGCATTTT.

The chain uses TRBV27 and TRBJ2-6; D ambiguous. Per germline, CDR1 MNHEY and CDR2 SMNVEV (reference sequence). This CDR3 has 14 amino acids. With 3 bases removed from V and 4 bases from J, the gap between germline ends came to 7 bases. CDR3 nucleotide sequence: TGTGCCAGCAGTTTGGAACAGGGGGCCAACGTCCTGACTTTC. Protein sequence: CASSLEQGANVLTF. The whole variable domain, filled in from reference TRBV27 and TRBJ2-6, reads EAQVTQNPRYLITVTGKKLTVTCSQNMNHEYMSWYRQDPGLGLRQIYYSMNVEVTDKGDVPEGYKVSRKEKRNFPLILESPSPNQTSLYFCASSLEQGANVLTFGAGSRLTVL.

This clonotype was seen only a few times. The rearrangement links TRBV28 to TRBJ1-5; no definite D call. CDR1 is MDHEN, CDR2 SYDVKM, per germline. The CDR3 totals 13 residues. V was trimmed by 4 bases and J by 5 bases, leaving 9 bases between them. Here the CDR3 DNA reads TGTGCCAGCAGTTGGTCTGCTTATCAGCCCCAGCATTTT. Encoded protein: CASSWSAYQPQHF.

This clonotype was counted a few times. The CDR3 nucleotides are TGTGCCAGCAGCCCGGACAGTTTGGGCGAAAAACTGTTTTTT. This codes for CASSPDSLGEKLFF. V is TRBV7-2 and J is TRBJ1-4; D perhaps matches TRBD1 (6 bases). This CDR3 has 14 amino acids. The V and J ends lost 5 bases and 8 bases respectively, with 15 bases between them. Germline-derived CDR1 and CDR2 are SGHTA and FQGNSA.

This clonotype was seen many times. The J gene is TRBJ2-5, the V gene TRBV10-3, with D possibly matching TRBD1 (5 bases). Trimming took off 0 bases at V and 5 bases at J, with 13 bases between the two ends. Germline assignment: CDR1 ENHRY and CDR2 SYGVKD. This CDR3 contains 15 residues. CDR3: CAISESTFAGETQYF. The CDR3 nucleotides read TGTGCCATCAGTGAGTCGACGTTTGCAGGGGAGACCCAGTACTTC.

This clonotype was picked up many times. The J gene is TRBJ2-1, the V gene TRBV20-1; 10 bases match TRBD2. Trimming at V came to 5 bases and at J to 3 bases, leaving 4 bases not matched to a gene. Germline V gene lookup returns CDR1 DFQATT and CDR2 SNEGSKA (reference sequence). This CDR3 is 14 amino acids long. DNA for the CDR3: TGCAGTGCTCACCCTAGCGGGAGCTACAATGAGCAGTTCTTC. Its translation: CSAHPSGSYNEQFF.

Here the CDR3 reads CASGSLSSYEQYF. In nucleotides, the CDR3 is TGTGCCAGCGGGAGCCTTAGCTCCTACGAGCAGTACTTC. The chain joins TRBV2 to TRBJ2-7; the D gene is possibly TRBD2 (5 bases). Germline V gene sequence: CDR1 SNHLY, CDR2 FYNNEI. V gave up 8 bases and J gave up 0 bases, with 11 bases separating them. CDR3 length: 13 residues.

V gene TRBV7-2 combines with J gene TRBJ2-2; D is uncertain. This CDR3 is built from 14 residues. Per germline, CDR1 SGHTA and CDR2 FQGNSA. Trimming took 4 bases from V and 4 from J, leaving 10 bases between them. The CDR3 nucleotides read TGTGCCAGCAGCTCCGGGTTATTCACCGGGGAGCTGTTTTTT. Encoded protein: CASSSGLFTGELFF.

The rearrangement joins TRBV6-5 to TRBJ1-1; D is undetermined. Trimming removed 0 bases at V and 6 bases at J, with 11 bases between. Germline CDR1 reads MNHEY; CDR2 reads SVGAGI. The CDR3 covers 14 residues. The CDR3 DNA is TGTGCCAGCAGTTACTCGACTGCGAGGTCTGAAGCTTTCTTT. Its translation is CASSYSTARSEAFF.

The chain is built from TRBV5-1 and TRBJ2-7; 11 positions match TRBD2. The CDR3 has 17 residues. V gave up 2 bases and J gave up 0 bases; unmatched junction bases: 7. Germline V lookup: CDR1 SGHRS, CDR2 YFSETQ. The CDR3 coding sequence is TGCGCCAGCAGCTTAACTCGCCTAGCGGGAGGCTCCTACGAGCAGTACTTC. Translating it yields CASSLTRLAGGSYEQYF.

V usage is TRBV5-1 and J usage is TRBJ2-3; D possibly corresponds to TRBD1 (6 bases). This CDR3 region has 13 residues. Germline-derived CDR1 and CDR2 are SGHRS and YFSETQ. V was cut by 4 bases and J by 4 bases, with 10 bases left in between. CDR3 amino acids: CASSVQGSDTQYF. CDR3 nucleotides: TGCGCCAGCAGCGTACAGGGTTCAGATACGCAGTATTTT.

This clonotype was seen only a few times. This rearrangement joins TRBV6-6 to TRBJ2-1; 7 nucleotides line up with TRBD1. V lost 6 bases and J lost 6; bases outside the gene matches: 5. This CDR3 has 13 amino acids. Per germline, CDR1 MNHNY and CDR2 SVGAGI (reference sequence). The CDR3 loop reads CASRGGSVNEQFF. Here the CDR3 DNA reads TGTGCCAGCAGAGGGGGCTCAGTCAATGAGCAGTTCTTC.

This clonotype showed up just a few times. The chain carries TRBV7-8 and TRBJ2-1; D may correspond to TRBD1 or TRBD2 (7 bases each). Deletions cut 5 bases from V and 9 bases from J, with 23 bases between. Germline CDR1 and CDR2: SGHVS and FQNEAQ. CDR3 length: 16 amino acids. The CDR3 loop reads CASSQGGGSFKGEQFF. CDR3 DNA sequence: TGTGCCAGCAGCCAGGGGGGGGGCAGTTTTAAGGGTGAGCAGTTCTTC.

Here the CDR3 reads CASSLGVRGVYEQYF. DNA of the CDR3: TGTGCCAGCAGTTTAGGAGTCAGGGGAGTATACGAGCAGTACTTC. The chain is built from TRBV27 and TRBJ2-7, with D possibly TRBD1 on 6 matching bases. CDR3 size: 15 residues. The germline gives CDR1 MNHEY, CDR2 SMNVEV (reference sequence). V lost 2 bases and J lost 4, with 15 bases in between.

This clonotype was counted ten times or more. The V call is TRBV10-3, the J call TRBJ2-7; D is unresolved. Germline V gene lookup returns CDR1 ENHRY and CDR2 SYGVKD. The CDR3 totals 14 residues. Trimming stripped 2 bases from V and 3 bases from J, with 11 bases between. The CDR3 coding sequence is TGTGCCATCAGTGAGCCTACAAAGCGCTACGAGCAGTACTTC. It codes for CAISEPTKRYEQYF.

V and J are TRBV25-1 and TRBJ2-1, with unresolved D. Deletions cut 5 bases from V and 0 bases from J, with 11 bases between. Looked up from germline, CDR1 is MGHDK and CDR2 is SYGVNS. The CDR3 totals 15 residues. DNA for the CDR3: TGTGCCAGCAGTTCTGCGTTTAGCTCCTACAATGAGCAGTTCTTC. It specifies CASSSAFSSYNEQFF.

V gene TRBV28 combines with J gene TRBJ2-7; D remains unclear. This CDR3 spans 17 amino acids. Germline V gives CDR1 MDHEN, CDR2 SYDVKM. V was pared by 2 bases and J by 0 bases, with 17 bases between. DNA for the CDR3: TGTGCCAGCAGTTTACTCCTGACGCGCCCCAGCTCCTACGAGCAGTACTTC. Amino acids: CASSLLLTRPSSYEQYF. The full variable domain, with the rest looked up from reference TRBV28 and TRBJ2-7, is DVKVTQSSRYLVKRTGEKVFLECVQDMDHENMFWYRQDPGLGLRLIYFSYDVKMKEKGDIPEGYSVSREKKERFSLILESASTNQTSMYLCASSLLLTRPSSYEQYFGPGTRLTVT.